This T cell receptor (beta chain) comes out of a study of T cells in Graves' hyperthyroidism and ophthalmopathy. Study-wide findings and caveats: Blood also contained most expanded thyroid clonotypes above 0.001.

The CDR3 has 19 amino acids. The germline CDR1 and CDR2 sequences are SGHDN and FVKESK. Trimming shortened V by 1 base and J by 5 bases, and 23 bases separated the two germline ends. It was RNA transcripts that yielded the amplified TCR beta CDR3 regions. A first-round RT-PCR of the TCR CDR3 used the HTBI primer set. Each CDR3 protein gets one entry after TCRdb re-called the multiplex PCR reads with MiXCR. Found here are around 390,000 distinct CDR3 sequences, about 14% of them singletons; the top ten hold roughly a fifth. In the case of this clonotype: The antigen remains unidentified.

Among ophthalmopathy patients, the Clinical Activity Score reached at least 3, the NOSPECS grade reached at least 4, and duration remained under 3 months. Patients were excluded for uncontrolled infection, other autoimmune disease, pregnancy or lactation. The PBMCs studied were ones that came from roughly 11 ml fresh peripheral blood. The sample taken for sequencing was blood. The sequence derives from a woman aged 25 to 39 with Graves' ophthalmopathy. The V gene is TRBV14, the J gene TRBJ2-2; no clear D gene. CDR3 in DNA: TGTGCCAGCAGCCAAGGAGTGACGGGCTTAGGGCGTAGAACCGGGGAGCTGTTTTTT. The encoded protein is CASSQGVTGLGRRTGELFF. Full variable domain (outside the CDR3, taken from reference TRBV14 and TRBJ2-2): EAGVTQFPSHSVIEKGQTVTLRCDPISGHDNLYWYRRVMGKEIKFLLHFVKESKQDESGMPNNRFLAERTGGTYSTLKVQPAELEDSGVYFCASSQGVTGLGRRTGELFFGEGSRLTVL.